What follows are 27 T cell receptor beta chains derived from one specimen sequenced in a study of shared clonotypes between healthy human individuals. TCRdb's copy holds only in-frame clones and misses some; the assay was immunoSEQ multiplex PCR. The sample includes roughly 2.5 million clones, just over 90% of them seen just once. Source material: naive CD4+ T cells sorted from blood. Subset of the sample: CD45RA+ positively selected. These receptors were taken from a man in his late teens or twenties in good health.

The V and J genes are TRBV19 and TRBJ2-1; TRBD2 matches 10 bases. The V segment lost 3 bases and the J segment 13 bases; nucleotides outside the gene matches: 9. The germline CDR1 and CDR2 sequences are LNHDA and SQIVND (reference sequence). The CDR3 runs to 14 residues. The CDR3 DNA sequence: TGTGCCAGTAGTATCGTAGTAGCGGGGGGACTACAGTTCTTC. Protein: CASSIVVAGGLQFF.

The chain links TRBV10-3 to TRBJ2-5; 9 bases agree with TRBD2. The V and J ends lost 4 bases and 5 bases, in that order; junction bases with no gene match: 11. Germline loops: CDR1 ENHRY, CDR2 SYGVKD. The CDR3 loop spans 16 amino acids. The CDR3 region is CAISAASSGVMETQYF. The CDR3 DNA reads TGTGCCATCAGTGCGGCCTCTAGCGGGGTGATGGAGACCCAGTACTTC.

The rearrangement joins TRBV6-1 to TRBJ1-5; tentatively, D is TRBD1 (6 bases). CDR1 is MNHNS, CDR2 SASEGT, per germline. V was trimmed by 10 bases and J by 0 bases, leaving 16 bases between them. The CDR3 spans 15 residues. CDR3 bases: TGTGCCACAACGAGGGGGAGTTTTAGCAATCAGCCCCAGCATTTT. Translating gives CATTRGSFSNQPQHF.

The chain recombines TRBV21-1 with TRBJ2-5. TRBV21-1 is a pseudogene segment. The CDR3 is 18 amino acids. The CDR3 loop is CASYPGVFRGVGQETQYF. In DNA, the CDR3 is TGTGCCAGCTACCCGGGGGTGTTCAGGGGAGTCGGCCAAGAGACCCAGTACTTC.

About this clone itself: Other DNA sequences of this sample code for an identical CDR3. This chain connects TRBV5-1 to TRBJ2-7, with 7 positions matching TRBD1. Trimming cost V 4 bases and J 6 bases; bases outside gene matches: 7. The V gene's germline CDR1 is SGHRS and CDR2 YFSETQ. The CDR3 sequence is 13 residues long. This chain's CDR3 is CASSPLRGREQYF. The CDR3 nucleotides are TGCGCCAGCAGCCCCCTGAGGGGGCGCGAGCAGTACTTC. The whole variable domain, filled in from reference TRBV5-1 and TRBJ2-7, reads KAGVTQTPRYLIKTRGQQVTLSCSPISGHRSVSWYQQTPGQGLQFLFEYFSETQRNKGNFPGRFSGRQFSNSRSEMNVSTLELGDSALYLCASSPLRGREQYFGPGTRLTVT.

This clone has just one count. The J gene is TRBJ2-7, the V gene TRBV5-5; 9 positions agree with TRBD1. The J segment lost 2 bases and the V segment lost 5 bases, leaving 11 bases of the junction unmatched. CDR3 length: 16 residues. The germline gives CDR1 SGHKS, CDR2 YYEKEE (reference sequence). CDR3 DNA: TGTGCCAGCAGACCGACCGGGACAGGGACGACCTACGAGCAGTACTTC. As protein: CASRPTGTGTTYEQYF.

J is TRBJ2-7 and V is TRBV4-1; 14 positions agree with TRBD2. Germline lookup yields CDR1 MGHRA and CDR2 YSYEKL. Trimming cost V 0 bases and J 4 bases; bases outside gene matches: 14. This CDR3 region has 20 residues. CDR3 protein: CASSQDSGTSGSPDKYEQYF. The CDR3 nucleotides read TGCGCCAGCAGCCAAGATTCGGGGACTAGCGGGAGCCCCGATAAGTACGAGCAGTACTTC.

The V and J genes are TRBV9 and TRBJ2-1; 14 bases agree with TRBD2. V was pared by 1 base and J by 8 bases, with 5 bases of the junction left unmatched. This CDR3 comprises 16 residues. Germline CDR1 is SGDLS and CDR2 is YYNGEE. CDR3 residues: CASSVIGTSGSHEQFF. CDR3 DNA sequence: TGTGCCAGCAGCGTAATAGGGACTAGCGGGAGCCATGAGCAGTTCTTC.

The J gene is TRBJ2-7, the V gene TRBV6-5, with D perhaps given as TRBD1 or TRBD2 (5 bases each). CDR1 is MNHEY, CDR2 SVGAGI, per germline. The CDR3 is 16 residues long. Trimming stripped 2 bases from V and 2 bases from J, with 16 bases between. CDR3 DNA: TGTGCCAGCAGTTACGGGGGAAGAGGACCTGCCTACGAGCAGTACTTC. This translates into CASSYGGRGPAYEQYF.

The chain joins TRBV5-4 to TRBJ1-5; D not resolved. This CDR3 is built from 14 residues. V dropped 2 bases and J dropped 0 bases, with 6 bases sitting between them. Germline values: CDR1 SGHNT, CDR2 YYREEE (reference sequence). The CDR3 coding sequence is TGTGCCAGCAGCTTACAGTATAGCAATCAGCCCCAGCATTTT. This gives the protein CASSLQYSNQPQHF.

The chain is built from TRBV29-1 and TRBJ2-1; 10 nucleotides line up with TRBD1. The CDR3 is 13 amino acids. With 4 bases clipped from V and 6 bases from J, the junction kept 3 bases outside the gene matches. CDR1 SQVTM and CDR2 ANQGSEA come from the germline V gene. For the CDR3, the DNA is TGCAGCGTTGTGGGACAGGGGAGCAATGAGCAGTTCTTC. Its protein is CSVVGQGSNEQFF.

The count of this clone is one. The CDR3 DNA follows: TGTGCCAGCAGCTTACCCTGGGAAGGGGAAAAACTGTTTTTT. Translating it yields CASSLPWEGEKLFF. This rearrangement joins TRBV7-9 to TRBJ1-4; D remains unclear. Germline V CDR1 and CDR2: SEHNR, FQNEAQ (reference sequence). Deletions cut 2 bases from V and 8 bases from J, with 12 bases between. The CDR3 is 14 amino acids.

In this sample, this clone turned up once. The chain recombines TRBV2 with TRBJ1-1; TRBD1 might be the D (6 bases). CDR1 and CDR2 from the germline V gene are SNHLY and FYNNEI. This CDR3 spans 13 amino acids. The V end lost 0 bases, the J end lost 11 bases, and 13 bases lay between the germline ends. CDR3 in amino acids: CASSEAAQGKAFF. The CDR3 DNA sequence: TGTGCCAGCAGTGAAGCGGCTCAGGGGAAGGCTTTCTTT. The full variable domain, rest sourced from reference TRBV2 and TRBJ1-1, is EPEVTQTPSHQVTQMGQEVILRCVPISNHLYFYWYRQILGQKVEFLVSFYNNEISEKSEIFDDQFSVERPDGSNFTLKIRSTKLEDSAMYFCASSEAAQGKAFFGQGTRLTVV.

The chain uses TRBV2 and TRBJ1-1; D is undetermined. V was clipped by 2 bases and J by 4 bases, with 11 bases between them. CDR1 SNHLY and CDR2 FYNNEI come from the germline V gene. The length of the CDR3 is 14 residues. The CDR3 reads CASSEFTVATEAFF. Written as DNA, the CDR3 is TGTGCCAGCAGTGAATTCACGGTGGCCACTGAAGCTTTCTTT.

The CDR3 DNA follows: TGTGCCAGCAGCTTTAGTTCGGTTCAGTACTTC. Translation gives CASSFSSVQYF. The rearrangement joins TRBV5-6 to TRBJ2-4; D is unresolved. Trimming took 2 bases from V and 11 from J, leaving 8 bases between them. CDR1 is SGHDT and CDR2 is YYEEEE in the germline V gene. CDR3 size: 11 residues.

This chain joins TRBV4-1 and TRBJ2-4; 9 bases match TRBD2. Unmatched junction bases numbered 32, after V lost 6 bases and J lost 8 bases. This CDR3 is 22 amino acids long. Germline V lookup: CDR1 MGHRA, CDR2 YSYEKL. The CDR3 bases are TGCGCCAGCAGTCCAAGATATATCCCCTCGAGACTAGCGGCCCGGCGGTCTGACATTCAGTACTTC. Its protein product is CASSPRYIPSRLAARRSDIQYF.

The chain has TRBV30 and TRBJ1-1; D is uncertain. Germline V gene lookup returns CDR1 GTSNPN and CDR2 SVGIG (reference sequence). CDR3 size: 12 residues. V was pared by 5 bases and J by 10 bases, with 17 bases between. The CDR3 loop is CAWSPIAGPAFF. In DNA, the CDR3 is TGTGCCTGGTCTCCAATAGCCGGGCCAGCTTTCTTT.

Only one count was recorded for this clone. The rearrangement uses TRBV6-6 and TRBJ1-2; 8 bases fit TRBD1. Losses at the gene ends were 5 bases for V and 8 bases for J; bases not matched to a gene: 7. The CDR3 loop spans 13 amino acids. Germline CDR1 MNHNY, CDR2 SVGAGI (reference sequence). The CDR3 nucleotides read TGTGCCAGCAGTATGACAGGGGCAGGGGGCTACACCTTC. Translating gives CASSMTGAGGYTF.

The V gene is TRBV5-1, the J gene TRBJ2-2; no clear D gene. The CDR3 sequence is 15 residues long. V lost 1 base and J lost 1, with 8 bases in between. CDR1 and CDR2 from the germline V gene are SGHRS and YFSETQ. The CDR3, as DNA: TGCGCCAGCAGCTTGATTCTGGGGAACACCGGGGAGCTGTTTTTT. The encoded protein is CASSLILGNTGELFF.

This chain links TRBV18 with TRBJ1-5; D remains ambiguous. Trimming removed 3 bases at V and 7 bases at J, with 10 bases between. The germline V gene has CDR1 KGHSH and CDR2 LQKENI. The CDR3 is made up of 13 amino acids. Here the CDR3 DNA reads TGTGCCAGCTCACCTGAGGGAGAGCAGCCCCAGCATTTT. Its translation: CASSPEGEQPQHF.

The chain recombines TRBV11-3 with TRBJ2-4; TRBD1 matches 7 bases. Germline V gene sequence: CDR1 SGHNT, CDR2 YENEEA. Germline trimming cut 5 bases from V and 5 bases from J; bases unmatched to any gene: 0. This CDR3 is 12 amino acids long. The CDR3 nucleotides are TGTGCCAGCAGCGGGACAGAAAACATTCAGTACTTC. Protein product: CASSGTENIQYF.

This clone was observed once. The DNA for the CDR3 is TGTGCCAGCAGCCTCGGACAGGGGGGGAACACCGGGGAGCTGTTTTTT. Translation gives CASSLGQGGNTGELFF. The rearrangement joins TRBV7-9 to TRBJ2-2; TRBD1 aligns across 10 bases. V dropped 5 bases and J dropped 1; count of bases not matched to a gene: 4. Germline CDR1 and CDR2: SEHNR and FQNEAQ (reference sequence). The CDR3 runs 16 residues.

Comments on this clone: Germline is not matched at one junction end, which may reflect a read error. Other DNA sequences of this sample code for an identical CDR3. V usage is TRBV2 and J usage is TRBJ1-2, with unresolved D. Germline V lookup: CDR1 SNHLY, CDR2 FYNNEI. The CDR3 runs to 11 residues. This CDR3 is CASSDNRGYTF. CDR3 DNA sequence: TGCGCCAGCAGTGATAATCGTGGCTACACCTTC. Variable domain in full (rest from reference TRBV2 and TRBJ1-2): EPEVTQTPSHQVTQMGQEVILRCVPISNHLYFYWYRQILGQKVEFLVSFYNNEISEKSEIFDDQFSVERPDGSNFTLKIRSTKLEDSAMYFCASSDNRGYTFGSGTRLTVV.

The chain recombines TRBV5-1 with TRBJ2-3, with 8 positions matching TRBD2. Germline CDR1 SGHRS, CDR2 YFSETQ. The V segment lost 0 bases and the J segment 4 bases; nucleotides outside the gene matches: 7. The CDR3 loop spans 16 amino acids. The CDR3: CASSLEAGVLADTQYF. The CDR3 nucleotides are TGCGCCAGCAGCTTGGAAGCGGGGGTATTGGCAGATACGCAGTATTTT.

V and J are TRBV5-4 and TRBJ1-4; 10 positions match TRBD1. CDR3 length equals 14 residues. CDR1 and CDR2 (germline): SGHNT, YYREEE (reference sequence). V was pared by 2 bases and J by 10 bases, with 5 bases of the junction left unmatched. In DNA form, the CDR3 reads TGTGCCAGCAGCTTTGGGACAGGGGTTGCAAAACTGTTTTTT. Its translation is CASSFGTGVAKLFF.

The chain combines TRBV9 with TRBJ2-1; no definite D call. CDR3 length: 16 residues. CDR1 SGDLS and CDR2 YYNGEE come from the germline V gene. Trimming took off 0 bases at V and 0 bases at J, with 10 bases between the two ends. CDR3 in amino acids: CASSVVSQNSYNEQFF. CDR3 nucleotide sequence: TGTGCCAGCAGCGTAGTGTCGCAGAACTCCTACAATGAGCAGTTCTTC.

Turning to this clone: This sample includes further DNA sequences coding for the same CDR3. The gene calls are TRBV30 and TRBJ1-2; a weak D match, TRBD1 (5 bases). The V end lost 0 bases, the J end lost 5 bases, and 13 bases lay between the germline ends. Germline CDR1 and CDR2: GTSNPN and SVGIG (reference sequence). The CDR3 sequence is 14 residues long. The CDR3 DNA is TGTGCCTGGAGTGTACGAGGGGTGGGGTATGGCTACACCTTC. This codes for CAWSVRGVGYGYTF.